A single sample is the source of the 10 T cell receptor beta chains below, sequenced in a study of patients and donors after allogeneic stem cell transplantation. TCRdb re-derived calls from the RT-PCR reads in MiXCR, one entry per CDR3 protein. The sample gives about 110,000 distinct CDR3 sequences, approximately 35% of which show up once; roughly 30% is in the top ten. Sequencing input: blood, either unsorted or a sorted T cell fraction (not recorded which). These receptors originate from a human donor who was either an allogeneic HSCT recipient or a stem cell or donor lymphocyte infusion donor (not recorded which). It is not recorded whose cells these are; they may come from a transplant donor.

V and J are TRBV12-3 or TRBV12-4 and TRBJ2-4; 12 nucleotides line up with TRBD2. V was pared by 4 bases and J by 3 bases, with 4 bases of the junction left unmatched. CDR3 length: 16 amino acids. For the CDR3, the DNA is TGTGCCAGCAGTTCCCTAGCGGGAGGGGTCAAAAACATTCAGTACTTC. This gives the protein CASSSLAGGVKNIQYF.

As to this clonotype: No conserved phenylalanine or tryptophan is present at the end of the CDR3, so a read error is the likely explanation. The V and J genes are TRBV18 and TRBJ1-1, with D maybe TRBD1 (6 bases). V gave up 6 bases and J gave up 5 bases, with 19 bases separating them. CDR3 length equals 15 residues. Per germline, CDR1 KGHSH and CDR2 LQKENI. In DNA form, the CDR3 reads TGTGCCAGCTCTCAAATACAGGGTAGTCAAACTGAAGCTTTCTTG. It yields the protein CASSQIQGSQTEAFL.

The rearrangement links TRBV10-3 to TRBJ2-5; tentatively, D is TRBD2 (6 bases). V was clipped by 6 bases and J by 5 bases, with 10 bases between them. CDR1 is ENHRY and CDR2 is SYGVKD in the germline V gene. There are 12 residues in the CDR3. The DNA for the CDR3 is TGTGCCATCAGGGCCGGAGGGGAGACCCAGTACTTC. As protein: CAIRAGGETQYF.

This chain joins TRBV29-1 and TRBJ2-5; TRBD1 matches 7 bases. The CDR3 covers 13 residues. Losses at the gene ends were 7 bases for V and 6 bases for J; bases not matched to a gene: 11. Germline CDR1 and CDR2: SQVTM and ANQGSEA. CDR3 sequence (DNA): TGCAGCGCCCCGACAGGGAAGGGGCAGACCCAGTACTTC. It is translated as CSAPTGKGQTQYF.

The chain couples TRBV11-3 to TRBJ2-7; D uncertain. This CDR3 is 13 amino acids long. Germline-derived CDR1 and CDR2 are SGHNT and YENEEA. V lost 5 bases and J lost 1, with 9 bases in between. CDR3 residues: CASSPGSSYEQYF. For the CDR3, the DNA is TGTGCCAGCAGCCCCGGGTCTTCCTACGAGCAGTACTTC.

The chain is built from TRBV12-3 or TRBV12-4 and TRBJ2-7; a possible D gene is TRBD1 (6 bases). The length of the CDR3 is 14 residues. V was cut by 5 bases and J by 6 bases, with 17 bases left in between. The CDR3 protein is CASSLTGTKAEQYF. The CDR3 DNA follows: TGTGCCAGCAGTCTGACCGGGACAAAGGCCGAGCAGTACTTC.

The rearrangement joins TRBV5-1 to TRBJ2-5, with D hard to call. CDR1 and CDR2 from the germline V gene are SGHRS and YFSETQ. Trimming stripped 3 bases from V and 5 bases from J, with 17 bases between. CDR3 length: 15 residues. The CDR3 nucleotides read TGCGCCAGCAGCTCCCTCCTCACGCCCTCCGAGACCCAGTACTTC. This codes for CASSSLLTPSETQYF.

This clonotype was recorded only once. For the CDR3, the DNA is TGTGCCAGCAGTTACTCGGGAGAGGTAAACACCGGGGAGCTGTTTTTT. Protein sequence: CASSYSGEVNTGELFF. The chain is built from TRBV6-5 and TRBJ2-2; tentative D call: TRBD2 (5 bases). Germline V lookup: CDR1 MNHEY, CDR2 SVGAGI. This CDR3 is built from 16 residues. The V and J ends lost 0 bases and 2 bases respectively, with 10 bases between them.

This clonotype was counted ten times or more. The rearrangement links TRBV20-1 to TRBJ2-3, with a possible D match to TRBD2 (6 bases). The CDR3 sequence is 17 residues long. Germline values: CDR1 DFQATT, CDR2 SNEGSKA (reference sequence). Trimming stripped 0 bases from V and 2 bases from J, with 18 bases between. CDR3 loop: CSARDLFRGKVTDTQYF. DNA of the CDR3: TGCAGTGCTAGAGATTTGTTTCGCGGGAAGGTCACAGATACGCAGTATTTT.

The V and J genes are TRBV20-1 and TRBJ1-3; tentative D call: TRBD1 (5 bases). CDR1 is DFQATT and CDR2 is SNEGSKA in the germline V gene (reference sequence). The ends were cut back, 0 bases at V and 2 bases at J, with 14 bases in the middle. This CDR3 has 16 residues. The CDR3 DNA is TGCAGTGCTAGAGAGGTAATGGGGACGGCTGGAAACACCATATATTTT. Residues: CSAREVMGTAGNTIYF.